This is a list of T cell receptor beta chains from one sample in a study of human CD8 memory T cell subsets. One entry per CDR3 protein, without DNA, is what TCRdb gives after re-calling the 5' RACE reads. Here the sample table reports fewer than 20,000 distinct CDR3 sequences. Sequencing used CD8+ T cells from PBMCs. These receptors were collected from a human donor in good health. The CDR3 runs from the conserved cysteine through the conserved F or W. The order of the fields is clone size, J gene, V gene, CDR3 protein. Clone size is not always given. Where it is, it says once, few, many or a class for expanded clones.

>NA|TRBJ2-7|TRBV7-9
CASSSVYVYEQYF
>medium-sized|TRBJ2-5|TRBV7-9
CASSGGMETQYF
>NA|TRBJ1-2|TRBV28
CASSLGPPGLYGYTF
>NA|TRBJ2-7|TRBV5-6
CASSSDRGTGQYF
>NA|TRBJ2-7|TRBV29-1
CSVEDHESYEQYF
>medium-sized|TRBJ1-2|TRBV30
CAWTAGDGYTF
>NA|TRBJ2-7|TRBV28
CASSLPLAGGPREQYF
>NA|TRBJ1-4|TRBV11-2
CASSLTPNEKLFF
>NA|TRBJ1-1|TRBV7-8
CASSLNNRAGGDDTEAFF
>NA|TRBJ2-7|TRBV2
CASTGYHEQYF
>NA|TRBJ2-1|TRBV5-4
CASSDRGDEQFF
>NA|TRBJ1-2|TRBV13
CASSEAGTGDFYGYTF
>NA|TRBJ1-2|TRBV20-1
CSARTDSPGYTF
>NA|TRBJ2-7|TRBV28
CASSHTGQGWEQYF
>NA|TRBJ1-2|TRBV20-1
CSVTRGIEEISNYGYTF
>NA|TRBJ2-3|TRBV10-2
CASSPGRADTQYF
>NA|TRBJ2-3|TRBV7-8
CASSRGGGTDTQYF
>NA|TRBJ2-7|TRBV6-2/TRBV6-3
CASSLPDRSYEQYF
>NA|TRBJ1-3|TRBV30
CAWSKISGNTIYF
>NA|TRBJ2-3|TRBV27
CASSVTSGLSTDTQYF
>NA|TRBJ2-7|TRBV6-6
CASTDPRTDPNEQYF
>NA|TRBJ2-2|TRBV13
CASSLWTSSNTGELFF
>NA|TRBJ2-1|TRBV7-3
CASSSLAGGYNEQFF
>NA|TRBJ2-7|TRBV6-2/TRBV6-3
CASSYWTGEQYF
>NA|TRBJ2-7|TRBV5-1
CASSPDSGRPHEQYF